The 21 T cell receptor beta chains reported below all come from one sample, sequenced in a study of cytomegalovirus exposure and HLA in healthy donors. A multiplex PCR was run with 60 Vbeta primers and 13 Jbeta primers. Assay used: immunoSEQ multiplex PCR; TCRdb lists only in-frame clones, some missing. The repertoire consists of more than 80,000 clones, with roughly four fifths occurring once and the leading ten covering roughly 19%. Sequenced material: PBMCs. These receptors all stem from a woman aged 55-70 years in good health and CMV-seropositive.

The J gene is TRBJ1-2, the V gene TRBV6-5; D is unresolved. Germline V CDR1 and CDR2: MNHEY, SVGAGI. CDR3 length: 12 residues. Deletions cut 2 bases from V and 8 bases from J, with 9 bases between. The CDR3 reads CASSYIDTGYTF. The CDR3, as DNA: TGTGCCAGCAGTTACATCGACACCGGCTACACCTTC.

CDR3 DNA sequence: TGTGCCAGCAGTTTTATTTTCGGTTCCGGGGAGCTGTTTTTT. Translated: CASSFIFGSGELFF. This sequence joins TRBV28 and TRBJ2-2; D call uncertain. Germline CDR1 MDHEN, CDR2 SYDVKM. Trimming took 3 bases from V and 6 from J, leaving 11 bases between them. The CDR3 is 14 amino acids.

This clone was counted between two and nine times. V is TRBV4-1 and J is TRBJ2-7; TRBD1 is a possible D gene (5 bases). V lost 1 base and J lost 0, with 19 bases in between. The germline CDR1 and CDR2 sequences are MGHRA and YSYEKL. This CDR3 spans 18 amino acids. CDR3 amino acids: CASSQVRMDTSSSYEQYF. In DNA, the CDR3 is TGCGCCAGCAGCCAAGTCAGAATGGACACCTCGAGCTCCTACGAGCAGTACTTC.

The chain recombines TRBV10-3 with TRBJ2-7; maybe TRBD2 (5 bases). The germline V and J ends were trimmed by 7 bases and 6 bases, with 19 bases remaining between them. The CDR3 is made up of 14 amino acids. Germline CDR1 reads ENHRY; CDR2 reads SYGVKD. The CDR3 here is CAIMSPAGKGEQYF. The CDR3, as DNA: TGTGCCATCATGAGTCCCGCCGGGAAGGGCGAGCAGTACTTC.

The V and J genes are TRBV4-1 and TRBJ1-1; possible D gene TRBD1, 6 bases. The germline CDR1 and CDR2 sequences are MGHRA and YSYEKL. Trimming left V 2 bases short and J 7 bases short, with 20 bases between. The CDR3 consists of 16 residues. Here the CDR3 reads CASSQQGTIGLLEAFF. For the CDR3, the DNA is TGCGCCAGCAGCCAACAGGGGACTATCGGATTACTTGAAGCTTTCTTT.

The rearrangement joins TRBV27 to TRBJ2-1; 14 bases match TRBD2. Germline V gene data show CDR1 as MNHEY and CDR2 as SMNVEV (reference sequence). The ends lost 5 bases at V and 8 bases at J; junction bases unmatched: 14. The CDR3 totals 18 residues. The CDR3 sequence is CASSTTDPTSGRGHEQFF. The CDR3 DNA is TGTGCCAGCAGTACCACCGACCCGACTAGCGGGAGGGGTCATGAGCAGTTCTTC.

The chain is built from TRBV15 and TRBJ2-1; possible D gene TRBD2, 5 bases. V was cut by 3 bases and J by 8 bases, with 11 bases left in between. This CDR3 has 13 amino acids. Germline V gives CDR1 LNHNV, CDR2 YYDKDF (reference sequence). The CDR3 loop reads CATSSPAGHEQFF. The CDR3 DNA is TGTGCCACCAGCAGTCCGGCGGGCCATGAGCAGTTCTTC.

The chain recombines TRBV19 with TRBJ1-5; 9 nucleotides match TRBD1. Germline CDR1 LNHDA, CDR2 SQIVND (reference sequence). CDR3 length equals 16 residues. Trimming cost V 1 base and J 9 bases; bases outside gene matches: 10. The chain's CDR3 is CASSIVGQGIVRPQHF. Here the CDR3 DNA reads TGTGCCAGTAGTATAGTGGGACAGGGCATCGTTCGGCCCCAGCATTTT.

The rearrangement uses TRBV2 and TRBJ1-2, with 9 bases matching TRBD1. CDR3 length: 16 amino acids. The germline CDR1 and CDR2 sequences are SNHLY and FYNNEI. The V and J ends lost 2 bases and 5 bases, in that order; junction bases with no gene match: 9. CDR3 sequence (DNA): TGTGCCAGCAGTGAAACGGGGTACAGGGGGCTATATGGCTACACCTTC. It codes for CASSETGYRGLYGYTF.

V usage is TRBV6-6 and J usage is TRBJ2-7, with no clear D. This CDR3 comprises 13 residues. The V gene's germline CDR1 is MNHNY and CDR2 SVGAGI (reference sequence). Trimming took 6 bases from V and 4 from J, leaving 13 bases between them. CDR3 in DNA: TGTGCCAGCAGGACACAAGACGGTTACGAGCAGTACTTC. This sequence encodes CASRTQDGYEQYF.

The gene calls are TRBV6-1 and TRBJ2-7; 10 bases align to TRBD2. Germline-derived CDR1 and CDR2 are MNHNS and SASEGT. V shed 11 bases, J shed 0 bases, and the junction held 4 bases outside the gene matches. CDR3 size: 13 residues. Here the CDR3 reads CAGRTSGSYEQYF. In nucleotides, the CDR3 is TGTGCCGGGAGGACTAGCGGCTCCTACGAGCAGTACTTC.

V is TRBV9 and J is TRBJ2-7, with D possibly TRBD2 on 5 matching bases. V lost 1 base and J lost 3, with 11 bases in between. Germline V CDR1 and CDR2: SGDLS, YYNGEE. This CDR3 contains 14 residues. This chain's CDR3 is CASSVSSEGYEQYF. For the CDR3, the DNA is TGTGCCAGCAGCGTAAGTAGTGAGGGCTACGAGCAGTACTTC.

This chain uses TRBV12-5 with TRBJ2-7; D not resolved. The CDR3 totals 12 residues. Germline V gene data show CDR1 as LGHNT and CDR2 as FRNRAP. Trimming took 3 bases from V and 5 from J, leaving 8 bases between them. CDR3 loop: CASGFGFHEQYF. Written as DNA, the CDR3 is TGTGCTAGTGGTTTCGGGTTCCACGAGCAGTACTTC.

The CDR3 sequence: CASSGQTRHEQYF. The CDR3 region has the DNA TGTGCCAGCTCGGGACAGACGCGCCACGAGCAGTACTTC. The chain is built from TRBV2 and TRBJ2-7, with 7 nucleotides matching TRBD1. The trim removed 8 bases at V and 5 bases at J, leaving 9 bases unmatched. The CDR3 contains 13 residues. The germline V gene has CDR1 SNHLY and CDR2 FYNNEI.

The rearrangement uses TRBV2 and TRBJ1-2; perhaps TRBD1 as D (5 bases). The CDR3 totals 16 residues. Germline-derived CDR1 and CDR2 are SNHLY and FYNNEI. Trimming shortened V by 6 bases and J by 5 bases, and 22 bases separated the two germline ends. CDR3 region: CASSPRPTAGFYGYTF. The CDR3 DNA reads TGTGCCAGCAGCCCTCGACCGACAGCGGGGTTTTATGGCTACACCTTC. Together with reference TRBV2 and TRBJ1-2, the CDR3 gives the full variable domain: EPEVTQTPSHQVTQMGQEVILRCVPISNHLYFYWYRQILGQKVEFLVSFYNNEISEKSEIFDDQFSVERPDGSNFTLKIRSTKLEDSAMYFCASSPRPTAGFYGYTFGSGTRLTVV.

This clone was seen a few times. In DNA, the CDR3 is TGTGCCAGCTCACCCCAAGCAACTGGCGGTTCCTACGAGCAGTACTTC. Translated, it gives CASSPQATGGSYEQYF. This chain joins TRBV18 and TRBJ2-7; no reliable D call. Germline CDR1 and CDR2: KGHSH and LQKENI. The CDR3 runs 16 residues. Trimming left V 3 bases short and J 1 base short, with 16 bases between.

The CDR3 region has the DNA TGTGCCAGCAGCTTAGACCCCTTGGACAACGAGCAGTACTTC. It specifies CASSLDPLDNEQYF. The chain uses TRBV7-3 and TRBJ2-7, with D tentatively TRBD1 (5 bases). Germline V lookup: CDR1 SGHTA, CDR2 FQGTGA. Trimming took 2 bases from V and 5 from J, leaving 13 bases between them. The CDR3 sequence is 14 residues long.

This sequence joins TRBV6-1 and TRBJ1-1; 8 bases agree with TRBD1. CDR1 and CDR2 from the germline V gene are MNHNS and SASEGT. J was trimmed by 5 bases and V by 7 bases; bases with no gene match: 6. The CDR3 loop spans 13 amino acids. The CDR3 sequence: CASNPGQATEAFF. CDR3 in DNA: TGTGCCAGCAACCCGGGACAGGCGACTGAAGCTTTCTTT.

V is TRBV10-3 and J is TRBJ2-7; a possible D gene is TRBD1 (6 bases). The CDR3 runs 15 residues. Trimming shortened V by 3 bases and J by 1 base, and 13 bases separated the two germline ends. From germline, CDR1 is ENHRY and CDR2 SYGVKD. CDR3 residues: CAISDFGQTSYEQYF. CDR3 in DNA: TGTGCCATCAGTGACTTTGGACAGACTTCCTACGAGCAGTACTTC.

The chain couples TRBV4-1 to TRBJ1-2, with 8 bases lining up with TRBD1. Unmatched junction bases numbered 10, after V lost 4 bases and J lost 0 bases. CDR1 and CDR2 from the germline V gene are MGHRA and YSYEKL. The CDR3 consists of 17 residues. CDR3 nucleotide sequence: TGCGCCAGCAGCCTTAGGCGGGACAGGACCTCTAACTATGGCTACACCTTC. It specifies CASSLRRDRTSNYGYTF.

This clone was counted only a few times. V is TRBV9 and J is TRBJ2-5, with TRBD1 matching 8 bases. Trimming at V came to 3 bases and at J to 5 bases, leaving 9 bases not matched to a gene. The germline V gene has CDR1 SGDLS and CDR2 YYNGEE. The CDR3 covers 15 residues. The CDR3 DNA reads as TGTGCCAGCAGCGGAGCAGGGGGCATATGGGAGACCCAGTACTTC. Amino acids: CASSGAGGIWETQYF.